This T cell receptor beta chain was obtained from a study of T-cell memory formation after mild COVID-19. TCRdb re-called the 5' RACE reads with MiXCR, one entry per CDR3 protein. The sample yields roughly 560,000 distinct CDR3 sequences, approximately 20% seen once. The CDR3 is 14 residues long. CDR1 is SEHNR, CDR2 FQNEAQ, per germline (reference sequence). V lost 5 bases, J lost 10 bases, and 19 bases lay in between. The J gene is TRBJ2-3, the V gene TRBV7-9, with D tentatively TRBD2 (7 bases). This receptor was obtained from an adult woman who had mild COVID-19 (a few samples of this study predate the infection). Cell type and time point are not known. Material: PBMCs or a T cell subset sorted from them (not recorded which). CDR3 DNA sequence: TGTGCCAGCAGCGGGGGACTACAGGGAATCGCGCAGTATTTT. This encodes CASSGGLQGIAQYF. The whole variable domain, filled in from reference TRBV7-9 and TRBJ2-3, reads DTGVSQNPRHKITKRGQNVTFRCDPISEHNRLYWYRQTLGQGPEFLTYFQNEAQLEKSRLLSDRFSAERPKGSFSTLEIQRTEQGDSAMYLCASSGGLQGIAQYFGPGTRLTVL.